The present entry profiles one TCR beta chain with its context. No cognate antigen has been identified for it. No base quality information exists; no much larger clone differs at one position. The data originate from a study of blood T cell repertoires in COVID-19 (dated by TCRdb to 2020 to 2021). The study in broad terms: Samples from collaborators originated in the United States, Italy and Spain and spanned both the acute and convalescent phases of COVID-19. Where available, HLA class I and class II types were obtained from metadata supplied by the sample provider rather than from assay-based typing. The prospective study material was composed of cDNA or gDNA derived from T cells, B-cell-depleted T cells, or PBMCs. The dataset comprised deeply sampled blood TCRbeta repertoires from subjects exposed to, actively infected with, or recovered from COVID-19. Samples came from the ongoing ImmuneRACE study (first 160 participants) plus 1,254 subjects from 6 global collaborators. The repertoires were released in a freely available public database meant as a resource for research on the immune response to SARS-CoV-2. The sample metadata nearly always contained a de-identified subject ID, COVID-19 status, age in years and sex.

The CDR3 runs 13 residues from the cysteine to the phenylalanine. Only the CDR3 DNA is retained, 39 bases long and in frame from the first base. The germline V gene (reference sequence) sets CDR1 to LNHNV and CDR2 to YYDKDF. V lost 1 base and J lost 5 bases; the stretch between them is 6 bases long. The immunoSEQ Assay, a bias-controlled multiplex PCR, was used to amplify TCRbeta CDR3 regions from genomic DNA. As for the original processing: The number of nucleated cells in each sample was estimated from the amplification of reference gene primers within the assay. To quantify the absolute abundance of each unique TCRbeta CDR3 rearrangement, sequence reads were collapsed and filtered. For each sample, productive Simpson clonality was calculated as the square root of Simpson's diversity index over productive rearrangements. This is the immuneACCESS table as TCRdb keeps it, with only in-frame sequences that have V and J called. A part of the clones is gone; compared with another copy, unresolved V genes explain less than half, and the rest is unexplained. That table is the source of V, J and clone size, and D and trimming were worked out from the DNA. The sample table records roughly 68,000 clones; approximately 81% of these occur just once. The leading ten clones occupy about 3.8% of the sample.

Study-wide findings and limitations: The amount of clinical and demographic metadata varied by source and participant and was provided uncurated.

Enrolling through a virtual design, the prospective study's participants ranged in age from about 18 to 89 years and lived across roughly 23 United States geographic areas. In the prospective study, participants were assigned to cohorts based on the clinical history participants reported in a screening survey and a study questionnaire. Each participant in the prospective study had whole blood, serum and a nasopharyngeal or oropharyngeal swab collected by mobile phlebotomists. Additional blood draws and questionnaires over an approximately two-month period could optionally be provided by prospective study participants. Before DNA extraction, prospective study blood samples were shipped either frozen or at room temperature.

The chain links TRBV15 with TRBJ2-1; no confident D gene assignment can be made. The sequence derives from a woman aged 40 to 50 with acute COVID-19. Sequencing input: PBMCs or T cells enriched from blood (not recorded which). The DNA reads TGTGCCACCAGCAGAGGGGCAGACAATGAGCAGTTCTTC. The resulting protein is CATSRGADNEQFF.